The 9 T cell receptor beta chains in this list originate from one sample, sequenced in a study of T cell repertoires in cytomegalovirus infection. No cognate antigen is known for these TCRs. MiXCR, applied by TCRdb to the reads, yields one record per CDR3 protein. Here the sample spans roughly 990,000 distinct CDR3 sequences, around 30% being singletons. The sequencing here drew on cultured CD8+ T cells from PBMCs, taken from culture after CMV antigen stimulation. These receptors came from a human donor in good health (CMV status not recorded). Some clones in this sample may be carry-over from other donors' samples.

There are a few counts of this clonotype. V is TRBV6-1 and J is TRBJ1-3; D is uncertain. With 1 base removed from V and 1 base from J, the gap between germline ends came to 8 bases. This CDR3 is built from 15 residues. Germline lookup yields CDR1 MNHNS and CDR2 SASEGT. This CDR3 is CASSEDWSSGNTIYF. The CDR3 DNA follows: TGTGCCAGCAGTGAAGACTGGTCATCTGGAAACACCATATATTTT.

Only a few counts were recorded for this clonotype. The chain employs TRBV4-1 and TRBJ2-7, with D possibly matching TRBD2 (6 bases). The V and J ends lost 1 base and 2 bases respectively, with 9 bases between them. This CDR3 comprises 14 residues. Germline-derived CDR1 and CDR2 are MGHRA and YSYEKL. CDR3 region: CASSQVSGAYEQYF. The CDR3 DNA is TGCGCCAGCAGCCAAGTGTCGGGGGCCTACGAGCAGTACTTC.

This chain uses TRBV7-9 with TRBJ1-2; 9 bases line up with TRBD1. The germline CDR1 and CDR2 sequences are SEHNR and FQNEAQ (reference sequence). Losses at the gene ends were 5 bases for V and 4 bases for J; bases not matched to a gene: 8. This CDR3 has 15 amino acids. CDR3 in DNA: TGTGCCAGCAGCCCAACGACGACAGGGGGCTATGGCTACACCTTC. It encodes CASSPTTTGGYGYTF.

This chain links TRBV20-1 with TRBJ2-2; 8 nucleotides agree with TRBD1. Per the germline V gene, CDR1 is DFQATT and CDR2 is SNEGSKA (reference sequence). The CDR3 extends over 16 amino acids. J lost 3 bases, V lost 0 bases, and 6 bases had no gene match. The CDR3 spells CSARDSDRAYTGELFF. The CDR3 region has the DNA TGCAGTGCTAGAGATTCGGACAGGGCTTACACCGGGGAGCTGTTTTTT.

This clonotype was counted a few times. The chain carries TRBV10-3 and TRBJ2-7; perhaps TRBD2 as D (7 bases). With 7 bases removed from V and 1 base from J, the gap between germline ends came to 20 bases. Germline V gene data show CDR1 as ENHRY and CDR2 as SYGVKD. This CDR3 has 16 residues. The CDR3 DNA reads TGTGCCATCACCCCGGAGAGGGGGGGTCGGTCCTACGAGCAGTACTTC. Translating it yields CAITPERGGRSYEQYF.

This rearrangement joins TRBV6-5 to TRBJ1-1, with 9 bases that match TRBD1. After removal of 6 bases from V and 0 bases from J, the junction contained 5 bases not matched to a gene. The CDR3 length is 15 residues. The germline gives CDR1 MNHEY, CDR2 SVGAGI. CDR3: CASSPYRGLNTEAFF. CDR3 bases: TGTGCCAGCAGCCCCTACAGGGGGCTGAACACTGAAGCTTTCTTT.

This clonotype has ten or more counts. This chain joins TRBV7-2 and TRBJ2-5, with no clear D. The V and J ends lost 1 base and 0 bases respectively, with 9 bases between them. CDR3 length equals 15 residues. Germline CDR1 and CDR2: SGHTA and FQGNSA. CDR3: CASSLGLRDQETQYF. The DNA of the CDR3 is TGTGCCAGCAGCTTAGGGCTCAGAGACCAAGAGACCCAGTACTTC.

The V and J genes are TRBV2 and TRBJ1-1, with no clear D. Trimming took 6 bases from V and 1 from J, leaving 12 bases between them. The CDR3 is made up of 14 amino acids. Germline V gene lookup returns CDR1 SNHLY and CDR2 FYNNEI. The CDR3 reads CASRADWPNTEAFF. The CDR3 DNA reads TGTGCCAGCAGAGCTGACTGGCCGAACACTGAAGCTTTCTTT.

Ten or more counts support this clonotype. The rearrangement links TRBV6-2 or TRBV6-3 to TRBJ2-2, with 7 bases fitting TRBD1. V dropped 0 bases and J dropped 5; count of bases not matched to a gene: 6. CDR3 length equals 16 residues. Per the germline V gene, CDR1 is MNHEY and CDR2 is SVGEGT. In DNA, the CDR3 is TGTGCCAGCAGTTACTCTGGACAGGACATTACCGGGGAGCTGTTTTTT. Protein: CASSYSGQDITGELFF.